These 8 T cell receptor beta chains came from one sample sequenced in a study of blood T cell repertoires in COVID-19. Clones were read by immunoSEQ multiplex PCR, and TCRdb kept only the in-frame ones, dropping some. The sample has about 100,000 clones, 87% seen once; the top ten hold less than 8.5%. Sequences were obtained from peripheral blood. These receptors originate from a man aged 30 to 39 in a cohort sampled during active COVID-19.

This chain connects TRBV30 to TRBJ1-5; a possible D gene is TRBD1 (5 bases). The CDR3 totals 13 residues. Germline V gene sequence: CDR1 GTSNPN, CDR2 SVGIG (reference sequence). Trimming shortened V by 3 bases and J by 5 bases, and 11 bases separated the two germline ends. Here the CDR3 reads CAWSAGLDQPQHF. The CDR3 DNA follows: TGTGCCTGGAGCGCAGGGCTGGATCAGCCCCAGCATTTT.

The rearrangement links TRBV7-5 to TRBJ1-5; the table assigns TRBD1, which was not confirmed against the DNA. TRBV7-5 is a known pseudogene. CDR3 length: 14 amino acids. As DNA, the CDR3 is TGTGTCAGATCGCGCGTCAGGGGGCATCAGCCCCAGCATTTT. This encodes CVRSRVRGHQPQHF.

The chain has TRBV18 and TRBJ1-3; TRBD1 agrees at 9 bases. Trimming took 0 bases from V and 0 from J; bases not matched to a gene: 6. The CDR3 runs 18 residues. The germline CDR1 and CDR2 sequences are KGHSH and LQKENI. CDR3 region: CASSPPGQGPYSGNTIYF. Here the CDR3 DNA reads TGTGCCAGCTCACCACCCGGACAGGGGCCCTACTCTGGAAACACCATATATTTT.

This rearrangement joins TRBV30 to TRBJ1-1; D may be TRBD1 (5 bases). The V end was cut by 1 base, the J end by 2 bases, with 11 bases between. CDR3 length equals 14 residues. CDR1 GTSNPN and CDR2 SVGIG come from the germline V gene (reference sequence). Here the CDR3 reads CAWSAGRVNTEAFF. DNA of the CDR3: TGTGCCTGGAGTGCGGGCAGGGTCAACACTGAAGCTTTCTTT. The complete variable domain, with remaining parts taken from reference TRBV30 and TRBJ1-1, reads SQTIHQWPATLVQPVGSPLSLECTVEGTSNPNLYWYRQAAGRGLQLLFYSVGIGQISSEVPQNLSASRPQDRQFILSSKKLLLSDSGFYLCAWSAGRVNTEAFFGQGTRLTVV.

This chain uses TRBV11-1 with TRBJ2-7; 10 bases agree with TRBD1. The V segment lost 3 bases and the J segment 5 bases; nucleotides outside the gene matches: 4. CDR3 length: 14 residues. Germline values: CDR1 SGHAT, CDR2 FQDESV (reference sequence). This CDR3 is CASSLGQGIHEQYF. The CDR3 DNA is TGTGCCAGCAGCTTGGGACAGGGGATCCACGAGCAGTACTTC.

V is TRBV2 and J is TRBJ2-7; tentatively, D is TRBD1 (6 bases). Trimming took 6 bases from V and 5 from J, leaving 17 bases between them. The germline CDR1 and CDR2 sequences are SNHLY and FYNNEI. The CDR3 covers 14 residues. CDR3 sequence: CASRERTDSNEQYF. The CDR3, as DNA: TGTGCCAGCAGGGAACGGACGGACAGCAACGAGCAGTACTTC.

This clone was detected a few times. The chain combines TRBV10-3 with TRBJ2-6, with TRBD1 as a possible D gene (7 bases). Looked up from germline, CDR1 is ENHRY and CDR2 is SYGVKD. V lost 3 bases, J lost 1 base, and 22 bases lay in between. The CDR3 is made up of 20 amino acids. The CDR3 DNA sequence: TGTGCCATCAGTGATCCAATTGGTCAGGGGGGCCCATCTGGGGCCAACGTCCTGACTTTC. Translated: CAISDPIGQGGPSGANVLTF.

The V call is TRBV4-3, the J call TRBJ2-7, with D tentatively TRBD1 (6 bases). CDR1 and CDR2 from the germline V gene are LGHNA and YSLEER. The CDR3 sequence is 16 residues long. V was trimmed by 1 base and J by 5 bases, leaving 18 bases between them. Written as DNA, the CDR3 is TGCGCCAGCAGCCAAGCCCGGACAGACCCCCTAGACGAGCAGTACTTC. Translating it yields CASSQARTDPLDEQYF.